This TCR beta chain was captured in a study of CD4+ T cells in melanoma. Broader study findings: CD8+ T cell, macrophage and B cell function reportedly correlated with neoantigen-specific CD4+ T cells. Diverse differentiation states were reported for melanoma neoantigen-specific CD4+ T cells.

The repertoire was sequenced with immunoSEQ multiplex PCR; TCRdb's copy has only in-frame clones and lacks some. Of some 110,000 clones listed, over 80% are singletons. A word on this clone: The antigen remains undetermined.

Trimming pared 4 bases from V and 0 bases from J, leaving 14 bases between. The CDR3 is made up of 16 amino acids. Germline V gives CDR1 SGHNT, CDR2 YYREEE (reference sequence). Sequencing was performed on peripheral blood. V is TRBV5-4 and J is TRBJ2-4, with D possibly being TRBD1 (6 bases). The clonotype was recovered from a human donor with melanoma. The CDR3 bases are TGTGCCAGCAGCCCTGGGACAAATCTAGCCAAAAACATTCAGTACTTC. Its protein is CASSPGTNLAKNIQYF. The full variable domain, completed using reference TRBV5-4 and TRBJ2-4, is ETGVTQSPTHLIKTRGQQVTLRCSSQSGHNTVSWYQQALGQGPQFIFQYYREEENGRGNFPPRFSGLQFPNYSSELNVNALELDDSALYLCASSPGTNLAKNIQYFGAGTRLSVL.